The 20 T cell receptor beta chains given below trace back to one sample, sequenced in a study of blood T cells in healthy people across ages. Primed by a sample-barcoded 5' primer and a J-beta primer mix, a second PCR proceeded for about 7 to 11 cycles. TCRdb fed the 5' RACE reads into MiXCR, producing one record per CDR3 protein. The table records around 1,800,000 distinct CDR3 sequences, around 42% of them present only once. The sequenced sample consisted of blood. These receptors came from a human donor in good health.

V usage is TRBV20-1 and J usage is TRBJ2-3; TRBD1 matches 10 bases. From germline, CDR1 is DFQATT and CDR2 SNEGSKA (reference sequence). This CDR3 is built from 14 residues. The trim removed 6 bases at V and 3 bases at J, leaving 6 bases unmatched. In nucleotides, the CDR3 is TGCAGTGCCCCGACAGGGGGCTATACAGATACGCAGTATTTT. Encoded protein: CSAPTGGYTDTQYF.

This clonotype was seen just once. The rearrangement uses TRBV20-1 and TRBJ2-4; weak D call: TRBD1 (6 bases). The J call could be wrong; TRBJ2-7 is a better fit for the DNA end. CDR3 length: 14 residues. Germline V gene data show CDR1 as DFQATT and CDR2 as SNEGSKA (reference sequence). Here the CDR3 reads CSASTGLGYYEQYF. The CDR3 bases are TGCAGTGCGTCTACAGGGTTAGGGTACTACGAGCAGTACTTC.

The V and J genes are TRBV12-3 or TRBV12-4 and TRBJ2-7; 8 bases align to TRBD1. The DNA matches TRBJ2-5 better at its end, which makes the J call doubtful. This CDR3 comprises 14 residues. The CDR3 protein is CASTDRGGRKTQYF. The CDR3, as DNA: TGTGCCAGCACCGACAGGGGTGGGCGAAAGACCCAGTACTTC.

Remarks on this clonotype: Compared with germline, one end of the junction differs, possibly owing to a read error. V and J are TRBV12-3 or TRBV12-4 and TRBJ1-4; 8 nucleotides match TRBD1. There are 14 residues in the CDR3. CDR3 coding DNA: TGTGTCAGCAGAGGGACAGGCCGAAATGAAAAACTGTTTTTT. Translating gives CVSRGTGRNEKLFF.

This clonotype has ten or more counts. This sequence joins TRBV4-3 and TRBJ1-2; D gene unclear. This CDR3 comprises 13 residues. Germline V gene data show CDR1 as LGHNA and CDR2 as YSLEER. V lost 0 bases to trimming and J lost 4 bases, with 6 bases between them. CDR3 region: CASSQDRSYGYTF. The CDR3 DNA reads as TGCGCCAGCAGCCAAGATCGGTCCTATGGCTACACCTTC.

In its sample, this clonotype was seen a few times. The chain employs TRBV3-1 and TRBJ2-1, with D possibly matching TRBD1 (6 bases). V was shortened by 1 base and J by 7 bases, with 17 bases between the two germline ends. The CDR3 length is 16 residues. Germline-derived CDR1 and CDR2 are LGHDT and YNNKEL (reference sequence). The CDR3 spells CASSQVSRGFSNEQFF. CDR3 nucleotide sequence: TGTGCCAGCAGCCAAGTTTCCAGGGGATTCTCAAATGAGCAGTTCTTC.

This clonotype was seen ten or more times. This chain uses TRBV20-1 with TRBJ2-3; D unresolved. The V gene's germline CDR1 is DFQATT and CDR2 SNEGSKA (reference sequence). V was cut by 6 bases and J by 2 bases, with 18 bases left in between. CDR3 length: 15 residues. The CDR3 here is CSARQHTDPTDTQYF. The CDR3 DNA reads as TGCAGTGCCCGACAACACACGGATCCCACAGATACGCAGTATTTT.

The chain carries TRBV6-5 and TRBJ2-2; D ambiguous. V was pared by 10 bases and J by 9 bases, with 15 bases between. The CDR3 is made up of 12 amino acids. Per germline, CDR1 MNHEY and CDR2 SVGAGI. CDR3 bases: TGTGCCAACTCTAACATCTTAAGGGAGCTGTTTTTT. Translation: CANSNILRELFF.

This clonotype was seen a few times. The genes are TRBV27 and TRBJ2-5, with D perhaps TRBD1 (5 bases). Germline lookup yields CDR1 MNHEY and CDR2 SMNVEV (reference sequence). The CDR3 contains 13 residues. V was pared by 6 bases and J by 2 bases, with 10 bases between. The CDR3 protein is CASRSDSQETQYF. DNA for the CDR3: TGTGCCAGCAGGTCAGACAGTCAAGAGACCCAGTACTTC.

This chain links TRBV27 with TRBJ2-1; D remains unclear. The CDR3 loop spans 17 amino acids. CDR1 and CDR2 from the germline V gene are MNHEY and SMNVEV (reference sequence). V gave up 3 bases and J gave up 6 bases, with 21 bases separating them. The CDR3 DNA reads TGTGCCAGCAGTTTTTATTCCGGGCCGGGTCCCTCCAATGAGCAGTTCTTC. Its protein product is CASSFYSGPGPSNEQFF.

Remarks on this clonotype: Given the absence of the conserved phenylalanine or tryptophan at the CDR3 end, a read error is likely. The CDR3 reads CASSFGPKGELFC. DNA for the CDR3: TGTGCCAGCAGCTTTGGACCGAAGGGGGAGCTGTTTTGT. The chain links TRBV9 to TRBJ2-2, with D uncertain. CDR3 size: 13 residues. Germline CDR1 SGDLS, CDR2 YYNGEE. V was clipped by 4 bases and J by 8 bases, with 12 bases between them.

V gene TRBV4-3 combines with J gene TRBJ1-1, with unresolved D. Trimming took off 0 bases at V and 10 bases at J, with 12 bases between the two ends. This CDR3 has 13 amino acids. The V gene's germline CDR1 is LGHNA and CDR2 YSLEER. CDR3 sequence (DNA): TGCGCCAGCAGCCAAGACAGGCAAGTCTTAGCTTTCTTT. Its translation is CASSQDRQVLAFF.

The rearrangement joins TRBV20-1 to TRBJ2-3, with TRBD2 identical over 9 bases. This CDR3 is built from 17 residues. CDR1 DFQATT and CDR2 SNEGSKA come from the germline V gene (reference sequence). Trimming took 0 bases from V and 2 from J; bases not matched to a gene: 9. The CDR3 DNA reads as TGCAGTGCTAGAGATTTTCGGGCGGGGGGGTCCACAGATACGCAGTATTTT. Protein: CSARDFRAGGSTDTQYF.

This clonotype has only one observation. The gene calls are TRBV7-9 and TRBJ2-5, with 9 bases that match TRBD1. Germline values: CDR1 SEHNR, CDR2 FQNEAQ (reference sequence). After removal of 5 bases from V and 5 bases from J, the junction contained 9 bases not matched to a gene. The CDR3 sequence is 15 residues long. For the CDR3, the DNA is TGTGCCAGCAGCGGGGGACAGGGTAGCCGGGAGACCCAGTACTTC. Translating gives CASSGGQGSRETQYF.

This chain joins TRBV7-8 and TRBJ2-3, with a weak D call TRBD1 (6 bases). The germline V and J ends were trimmed by 5 bases and 5 bases, with 14 bases remaining between them. There are 14 residues in the CDR3. CDR1 SGHVS and CDR2 FQNEAQ come from the germline V gene. The CDR3 loop reads CASSPQGFGDTQYF. In DNA form, the CDR3 reads TGTGCCAGCAGCCCCCAGGGGTTTGGAGATACGCAGTATTTT.

The chain employs TRBV19 and TRBJ1-4; possible D gene TRBD1, 5 bases. In germline, CDR1 is LNHDA, CDR2 SQIVND (reference sequence). Trimming pared 6 bases from V and 2 bases from J, leaving 13 bases between. This CDR3 is 15 amino acids long. The CDR3 is CASSPRAGTNEKLFF. The CDR3 DNA is TGTGCCAGTAGCCCGAGGGCAGGGACTAATGAAAAACTGTTTTTT. Complete variable domain (other parts from reference TRBV19 and TRBJ1-4): DGGITQSPKYLFRKEGQNVTLSCEQNLNHDAMYWYRQDPGQGLRLIYYSQIVNDFQKGDIAEGYSVSREKKESFPLTVTSAQKNPTAFYLCASSPRAGTNEKLFFGSGTQLSVL.

This clonotype was counted many times. The CDR3 here is CSAPSQQGTYGYTF. Written as DNA, the CDR3 is TGCAGTGCCCCATCCCAACAGGGTACCTATGGCTACACCTTC. The rearrangement uses TRBV20-1 and TRBJ1-2; D possibly corresponds to TRBD1 (6 bases). This CDR3 spans 14 amino acids. V dropped 6 bases and J dropped 4 bases, with 18 bases sitting between them. Germline V gene sequence: CDR1 DFQATT, CDR2 SNEGSKA (reference sequence).

Only a few counts were recorded for this clonotype. The chain couples TRBV7-2 to TRBJ2-1; D possibly matches TRBD1 or TRBD2 (6 bases each). CDR1 is SGHTA and CDR2 is FQGNSA in the germline V gene. Between the trimmed V and J ends, which lost 6 bases and 3 bases, there was a span of 15 bases. The CDR3 length is 15 residues. DNA for the CDR3: TGTGCCAGCAGTCTCAGGGGAGGACACTACAATGAGCAGTTCTTC. Translation: CASSLRGGHYNEQFF.

The chain is built from TRBV13 and TRBJ2-3; D gene uncertain. This CDR3 is 15 amino acids long. V dropped 3 bases and J dropped 4 bases, with 14 bases sitting between them. Germline V CDR1 and CDR2: PRHDT, FYEKMQ (reference sequence). This CDR3 reads CASSFGKGGSDTQYF. CDR3 coding DNA: TGTGCCAGCAGCTTTGGGAAGGGTGGATCAGATACGCAGTATTTT.

Details on this clonotype: Germline is not matched at one junction end, which may reflect a read error. V is TRBV29-1 and J is TRBJ2-7, with a weak D call TRBD1 (5 bases). The CDR3 length is 14 residues. Germline values: CDR1 SQVTM, CDR2 ANQGSEA. CDR3 nucleotides: TGCAGCGATGAAGGGGTGGGCAGAACCTACGAGCAGTACTTC. Translated, it gives CSDEGVGRTYEQYF.